Presented here are 10 T cell receptor beta chains from one specimen sequenced in a study of T cell responses to AZD1222 COVID-19 vaccine. Here immunoSEQ multiplex PCR was the method, and the copy in TCRdb shows in-frame clones only, minus some. This sample has 150,000 to 200,000 clones, with 70% to 90% found just once. The source material was peripheral blood, sampled on day 0 of AZD1222 vaccination. The origin of the receptors is an adult in good health.

The rearrangement joins TRBV2 to TRBJ1-2; D is unresolved. The ends were cut back, 7 bases at V and 6 bases at J, with 21 bases in the middle. This CDR3 has 15 amino acids. Germline loops: CDR1 SNHLY, CDR2 FYNNEI. The CDR3 DNA reads TGTGCCAGCACCCCAAGGGTCGTACTGGAGGATGGCTACACCTTC. Translating it yields CASTPRVVLEDGYTF.

The rearrangement links TRBV30 to TRBJ1-5, with D possibly TRBD1 on 6 matching bases. CDR1 is GTSNPN, CDR2 SVGIG, per germline (reference sequence). The germline V and J ends were trimmed by 0 bases and 6 bases, with 15 bases remaining between them. The CDR3 totals 15 residues. The DNA for the CDR3 is TGTGCCTGGAGTGTTCCCCACAGGGTCGCTCAGCCCCAGCATTTT. Its translation is CAWSVPHRVAQPQHF.

This clone was detected only once. The chain carries TRBV27 and TRBJ2-3, with D hard to call. Germline-derived CDR1 and CDR2 are MNHEY and SMNVEV (reference sequence). The CDR3 runs 14 residues. V was shortened by 3 bases and J by 2 bases, with 9 bases between the two germline ends. CDR3 in DNA: TGTGCCAGCAGTTTGTCCTTCACCACAGATACGCAGTATTTT. Protein: CASSLSFTTDTQYF.

This chain links TRBV29-1 with TRBJ2-2, with TRBD1 matching 7 bases. The CDR3 runs 14 residues. The V gene end was trimmed by 8 bases and the J gene end by 2 bases; junction bases not matched to a gene: 8. CDR1 and CDR2 (germline): SQVTM, ANQGSEA. The CDR3 sequence is CSIQGVRNTGELFF. As DNA, the CDR3 is TGCAGCATCCAGGGGGTGCGAAACACCGGGGAGCTGTTTTTT.

As for this clone: The same CDR3 also results from other DNA sequences found in this sample. The chain recombines TRBV7-2 with TRBJ2-7; 15 bases agree with TRBD2. The CDR3 is made up of 15 amino acids. Germline CDR1 reads SGHTA; CDR2 reads FQGNSA. V shed 4 bases and J 4 bases; nucleotides not matched to a gene: 2. This CDR3 is CASSSGLAGGYEQYF. The CDR3 DNA follows: TGTGCCAGCAGCTCCGGACTAGCGGGAGGGTACGAGCAGTACTTC.

The V gene is TRBV18, the J gene TRBJ1-5; TRBD1 matches at 10 bases. The V segment lost 3 bases and the J segment 6 bases; nucleotides outside the gene matches: 5. The CDR3 is 15 amino acids. CDR1 is KGHSH, CDR2 LQKENI, per germline. CDR3: CASSPGTGVGQPQHF. DNA of the CDR3: TGTGCCAGCTCACCCGGGACAGGGGTTGGTCAGCCCCAGCATTTT.

The chain joins TRBV7-2 to TRBJ1-4, with D unclear. This CDR3 contains 15 residues. Germline values: CDR1 SGHTA, CDR2 FQGNSA. V lost 7 bases to trimming and J lost 5 bases, with 17 bases between them. CDR3 in DNA: TGTGCCAGCAAGGACGGCACTTGGGCAAATGAAAAACTGTTTTTT. Translating it yields CASKDGTWANEKLFF.

The rearrangement joins TRBV3-1 (or the pseudogene TRBV3-2) to TRBJ2-3; D is ambiguous. Germline-derived CDR1 and CDR2 are LGHDT and YNNKEL (reference sequence). CDR3 length: 12 residues. Trimming left V 3 bases short and J 2 bases short, with 3 bases between. In DNA, the CDR3 is TGTGCCAGCAGCCAGACCACAGATACGCAGTATTTT. This encodes CASSQTTDTQYF.

This chain links TRBV5-1 with TRBJ1-5; unclear D gene. Germline CDR1 reads SGHRS; CDR2 reads YFSETQ. V was shortened by 5 bases and J by 4 bases, with 10 bases between the two germline ends. This CDR3 has 13 amino acids. The CDR3 spells CASSLSWNQPQHF. Written as DNA, the CDR3 is TGCGCCAGCAGTCTCTCTTGGAATCAGCCCCAGCATTTT.

This chain joins TRBV2 and TRBJ2-3; 10 positions match TRBD1. J gave up 1 base and V 7 bases, and 8 bases lay outside the gene matches. CDR1 and CDR2 from the germline V gene are SNHLY and FYNNEI. This CDR3 comprises 16 residues. The CDR3 region is CASIEDGTGGTDTQYF. The CDR3 bases are TGTGCCAGCATCGAGGACGGGACAGGGGGCACAGATACGCAGTATTTT.